The 9 T cell receptor beta chains reported below all come from one sample, sequenced in a study of T cell responses to AZD1222 COVID-19 vaccine. Sequenced by immunoSEQ multiplex PCR; TCRdb stores in-frame clones only, minus some. The data hold 59,000 or so clones, with approximately 79% observed a single time. The material was peripheral blood, obtained on day 0 of AZD1222 vaccination. Receptors were obtained from an adult in good health.

As DNA, the CDR3 is TGTGCCAGCAGTGAACGGCTTAATGAAAAACTGTTTTTT. Residues: CASSERLNEKLFF. The V and J genes are TRBV6-4 and TRBJ1-4, with no clear D. Germline V gene data show CDR1 as MRHNA and CDR2 as SNTAGT. V lost 3 bases and J lost 4, with 6 bases in between. The CDR3 sequence is 13 residues long.

There are a few counts of this clone. The rearrangement uses TRBV6-1 and TRBJ1-2, with D possibly matching TRBD1 (6 bases). The germline V and J ends were trimmed by 1 base and 3 bases, with 12 bases remaining between them. This CDR3 is built from 15 residues. Germline V gives CDR1 MNHNS, CDR2 SASEGT. CDR3 in amino acids: CASSEVGPGDYGYTF. The CDR3 coding sequence is TGTGCCAGCAGTGAAGTGGGACCAGGGGACTATGGCTACACCTTC.

The CDR3 protein is CSVGTWDRGNEQYF. DNA for the CDR3: TGCAGCGTTGGAACCTGGGACAGGGGGAACGAGCAGTACTTC. This chain uses TRBV29-1 with TRBJ2-7; 11 nucleotides align to TRBD1. This CDR3 contains 14 residues. Germline CDR1 and CDR2: SQVTM and ANQGSEA. V was clipped by 4 bases and J by 5 bases; unmatched bases: 7.

V is TRBV5-1 and J is TRBJ2-7, with D possibly being TRBD2 (7 bases). There are 15 residues in the CDR3. Germline-derived CDR1 and CDR2 are SGHRS and YFSETQ. Trimming left V 0 bases short and J 4 bases short, with 14 bases between. CDR3 amino acids: CASSLVARGGYEQYF. The CDR3 DNA reads TGCGCCAGCAGCTTGGTTGCCAGGGGAGGGTACGAGCAGTACTTC. The full variable domain, with the rest looked up from reference TRBV5-1 and TRBJ2-7, is KAGVTQTPRYLIKTRGQQVTLSCSPISGHRSVSWYQQTPGQGLQFLFEYFSETQRNKGNFPGRFSGRQFSNSRSEMNVSTLELGDSALYLCASSLVARGGYEQYFGPGTRLTVT.

This clone came up once. This chain uses TRBV12-5 with TRBJ2-7; D call uncertain. The CDR3 spans 15 residues. The germline V gene has CDR1 LGHNT and CDR2 FRNRAP. With 0 bases removed from V and 3 bases from J, the gap between germline ends came to 12 bases. The CDR3 nucleotides are TGTGCTAGTGGTTTGGTTCTGGGTCCCCACTACGAGCAGTACTTC. Translation gives CASGLVLGPHYEQYF.

This clone was recorded only once. This chain links TRBV18 with TRBJ1-5, with D unresolved. V dropped 3 bases and J dropped 6 bases, with 9 bases sitting between them. CDR1 is KGHSH, CDR2 LQKENI, per germline. The CDR3 length is 13 residues. CDR3 sequence reads: CASSPGFSQPQHF. The CDR3, as DNA: TGTGCCAGCTCACCGGGCTTTAGTCAGCCCCAGCATTTT. The whole variable domain, remainder taken from reference TRBV18 and TRBJ1-5, is NAGVMQNPRHLVRRRGQEARLRCSPMKGHSHVYWYRQLPEEGLKFMVYLQKENIIDESGMPKERFSAEFPKEGPSILRIQQVVRGDSAAYFCASSPGFSQPQHFGDGTRLSIL.

Here the CDR3 reads CSVPRDMNTEAFF. For the CDR3, the DNA is TGCAGCGTTCCCAGAGACATGAACACTGAAGCTTTCTTT. The chain recombines TRBV29-1 with TRBJ1-1; D gene uncertain. The ends were cut back, 5 bases at V and 0 bases at J, with 10 bases in the middle. The germline V gene has CDR1 SQVTM and CDR2 ANQGSEA. The CDR3 extends over 13 amino acids.

The genes are TRBV19 and TRBJ1-2; TRBD1 matches 7 bases. This CDR3 spans 14 amino acids. The V gene end was trimmed by 7 bases and the J gene end by 1 base; junction bases not matched to a gene: 6. CDR1 and CDR2 from the germline V gene are LNHDA and SQIVND (reference sequence). This CDR3 is CASTRDSYNYGYTF. For the CDR3, the DNA is TGTGCCAGTACACGGGACAGCTATAACTATGGCTACACCTTC.

The V call is TRBV7-9, the J call TRBJ1-3; 11 bases match TRBD1. The CDR3 is 17 amino acids. V was pared by 5 bases and J by 1 base, with 7 bases of the junction left unmatched. Germline values: CDR1 SEHNR, CDR2 FQNEAQ (reference sequence). CDR3 coding DNA: TGTGCCAGCAGCACCGGGACAGGGGGTAGATCTGGAAACACCATATATTTT. The encoded protein is CASSTGTGGRSGNTIYF.